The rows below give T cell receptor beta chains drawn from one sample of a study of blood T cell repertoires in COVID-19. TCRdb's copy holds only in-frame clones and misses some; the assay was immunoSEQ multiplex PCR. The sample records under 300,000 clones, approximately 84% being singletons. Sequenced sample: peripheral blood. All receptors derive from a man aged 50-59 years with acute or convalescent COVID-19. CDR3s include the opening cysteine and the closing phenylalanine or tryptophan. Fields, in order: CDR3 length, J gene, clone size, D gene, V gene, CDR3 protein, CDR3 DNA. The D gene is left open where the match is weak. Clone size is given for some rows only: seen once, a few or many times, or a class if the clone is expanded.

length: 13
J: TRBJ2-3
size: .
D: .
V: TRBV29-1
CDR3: CSVEQGSTDTQYF
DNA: TGCAGCGTTGAACAGGGGAGCACAGATACGCAGTATTTT

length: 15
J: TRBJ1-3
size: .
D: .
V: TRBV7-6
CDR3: CASSPTQGRGRPIYF
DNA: TGTGCCAGCAGCCCCACACAAGGCCGCGGTCGACCCATATATTTT

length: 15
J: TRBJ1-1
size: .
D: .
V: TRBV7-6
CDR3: CASSLAIGGNTEAFF
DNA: TGTGCCAGCAGCTTAGCGATCGGGGGAAACACTGAAGCTTTCTTT

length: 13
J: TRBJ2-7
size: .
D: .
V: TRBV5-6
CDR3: CASSLGEAYEQYF
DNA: TGTGCCAGCAGCTTGGGCGAAGCCTACGAGCAGTACTTC

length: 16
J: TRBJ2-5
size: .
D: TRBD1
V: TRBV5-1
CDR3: CASSSPGQDYQETQYF
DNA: TGCGCCAGCAGCTCACCGGGACAGGATTACCAAGAGACCCAGTACTTC

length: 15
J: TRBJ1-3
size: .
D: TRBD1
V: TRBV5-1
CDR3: CASSRSQGPGNTIYF
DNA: TGCGCCAGCAGCCGGTCACAGGGGCCTGGAAACACCATATATTTT

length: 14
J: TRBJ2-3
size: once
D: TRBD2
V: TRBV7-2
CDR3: CASNGGGTTDTQYF
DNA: TGTGCCAGCAACGGGGGGGGAACCACAGATACGCAGTATTTT

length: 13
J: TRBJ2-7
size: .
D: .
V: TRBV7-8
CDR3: CASTAGRGLEQYF
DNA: TGTGCCAGCACCGCGGGGCGGGGACTCGAGCAGTACTTC

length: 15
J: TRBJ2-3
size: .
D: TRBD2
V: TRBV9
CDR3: CASSLTSGSTDTQYF
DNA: TGTGCCAGCAGCCTGACTAGCGGGAGCACAGATACGCAGTATTTT

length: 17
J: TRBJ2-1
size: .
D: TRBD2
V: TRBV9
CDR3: CASSVDAGTTALNEQFF
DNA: TGTGCCAGCAGCGTCGACGCCGGGACTACCGCCCTCAATGAGCAGTTCTTC

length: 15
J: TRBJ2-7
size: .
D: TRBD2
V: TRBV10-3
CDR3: CAISATSGSYYEQYF
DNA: TGTGCCATCAGTGCTACTAGCGGGAGTTACTACGAGCAGTACTTC

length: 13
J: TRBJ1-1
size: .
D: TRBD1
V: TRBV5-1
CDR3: CASRQGADTEAFF
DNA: TGCGCCAGCCGCCAGGGGGCAGACACTGAAGCTTTCTTT

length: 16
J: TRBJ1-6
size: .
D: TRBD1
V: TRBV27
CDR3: CASSSDREKKDSPLHF
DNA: TGTGCCAGCAGTTCCGACAGGGAAAAAAAGGATTCACCCCTCCACTTT

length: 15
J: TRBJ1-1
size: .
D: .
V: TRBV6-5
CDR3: CASSLGALGNTEAFF
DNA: TGTGCCAGCAGTTTAGGGGCGCTGGGGAACACTGAAGCTTTCTTT

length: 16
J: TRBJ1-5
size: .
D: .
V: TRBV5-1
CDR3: CASSLAGRGSNQPQHF
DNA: TGCGCCAGCAGCTTGGCTGGGAGGGGTAGCAATCAGCCCCAGCATTTT

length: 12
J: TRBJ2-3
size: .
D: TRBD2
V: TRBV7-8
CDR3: CASSGPGLVLYF
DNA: TGTGCCAGCTCCGGCCCGGGACTAGTACTGTATTTT

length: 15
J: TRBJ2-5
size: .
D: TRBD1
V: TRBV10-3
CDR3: CAISGAGGSGETQYF
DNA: TGTGCCATCAGTGGGGCAGGGGGCTCGGGAGAGACCCAGTACTTC

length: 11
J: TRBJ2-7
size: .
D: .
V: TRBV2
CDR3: CASSTRSEQYF
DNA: TGTGCCAGCAGTACTCGGTCTGAGCAGTACTTC

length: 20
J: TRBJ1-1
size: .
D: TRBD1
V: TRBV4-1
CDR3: CASSPVGTGFTRGINTEAFF
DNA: TGCGCCAGCAGCCCCGTCGGGACAGGATTCACTAGAGGGATTAACACTGAAGCTTTCTTT

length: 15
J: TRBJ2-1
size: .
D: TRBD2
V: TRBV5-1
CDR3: CASAGRAGVWDEQFF
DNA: TGCGCCAGCGCAGGGAGGGCAGGCGTCTGGGATGAGCAGTTCTTC

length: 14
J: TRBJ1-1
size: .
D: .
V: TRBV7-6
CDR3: CASSLGSWGAEAFF
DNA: TGTGCCAGCAGCTTAGGGTCCTGGGGGGCTGAAGCTTTCTTT

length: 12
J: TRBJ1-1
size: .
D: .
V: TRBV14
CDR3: CASSRQYTEAFF
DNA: TGTGCCAGCAGCCGACAGTACACTGAAGCTTTCTTT

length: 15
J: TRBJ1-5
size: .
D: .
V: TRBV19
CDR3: CASSTPTGFGQPQHF
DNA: TGTGCCAGTAGCACACCCACAGGGTTCGGTCAGCCCCAGCATTTT

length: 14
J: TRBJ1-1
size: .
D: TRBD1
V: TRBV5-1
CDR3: CASSPRTGNTEAFF
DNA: TGCGCCAGCAGCCCCCGGACAGGTAACACTGAAGCTTTCTTT

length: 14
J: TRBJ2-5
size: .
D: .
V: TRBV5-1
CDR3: CASSLVSRGETQYF
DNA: TGCGCCAGCAGCTTGGTGTCAAGGGGAGAGACCCAGTACTTC

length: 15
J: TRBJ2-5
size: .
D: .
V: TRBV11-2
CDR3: CASSLGPAAQETQYF
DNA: TGTGCCAGCAGCTTAGGCCCAGCGGCCCAAGAGACCCAGTACTTC

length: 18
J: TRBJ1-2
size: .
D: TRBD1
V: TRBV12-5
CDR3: CASGLGQKTGDINYGYTF
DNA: TGTGCTAGTGGTTTGGGCCAGAAGACAGGGGACATAAACTATGGCTACACCTTC

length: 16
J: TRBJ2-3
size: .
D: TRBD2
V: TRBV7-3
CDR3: CASSYQAGSSTDTQYF
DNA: TGTGCCAGCAGCTACCAAGCGGGGTCTAGCACAGATACGCAGTATTTT

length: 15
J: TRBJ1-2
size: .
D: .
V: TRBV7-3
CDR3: CASSPSFGSNYGYTF
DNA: TGTGCCAGCAGCCCATCCTTCGGGTCTAACTATGGCTACACCTTC

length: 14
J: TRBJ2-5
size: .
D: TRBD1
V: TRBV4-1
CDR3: CASSHRDSRETQYF
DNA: TGCGCCAGCAGCCACCGGGACAGTAGGGAGACCCAGTACTTC

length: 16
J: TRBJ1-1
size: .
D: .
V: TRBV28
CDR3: CASSFFGTTRNTEAFF
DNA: TGTGCCAGCAGTTTTTTTGGGACAACGAGGAACACTGAAGCTTTCTTT

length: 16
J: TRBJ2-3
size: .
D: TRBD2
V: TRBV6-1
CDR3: CASSESIAGSTDTQYF
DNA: TGTGCCAGCAGTGAGTCGATAGCGGGGAGCACAGATACGCAGTATTTT

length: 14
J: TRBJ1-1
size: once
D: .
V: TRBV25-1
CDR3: CASSAGTTNTEAFF
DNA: TGTGCCAGCAGTGCCGGGACAACCAACACTGAAGCTTTCTTT

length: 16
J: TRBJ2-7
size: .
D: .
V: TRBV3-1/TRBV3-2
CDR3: CASSKGPGRDSYEQYF
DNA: TGTGCCAGCAGCAAGGGCCCGGGGCGGGACTCCTACGAGCAGTACTTC

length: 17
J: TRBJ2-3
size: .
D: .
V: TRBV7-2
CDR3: CASSSPTVSTLPDTQYF
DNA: TGTGCCAGCAGTTCACCCACGGTATCAACTCTACCAGATACGCAGTATTTT

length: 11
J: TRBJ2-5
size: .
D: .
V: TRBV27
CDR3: CASSFSGIQYF
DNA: TGTGCCAGCAGTTTTTCAGGGATCCAGTACTTC

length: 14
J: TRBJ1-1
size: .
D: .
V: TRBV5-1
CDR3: CASSSGAEVVEAFF
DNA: TGCGCCAGCAGCTCGGGAGCCGAGGTTGTTGAAGCTTTCTTT

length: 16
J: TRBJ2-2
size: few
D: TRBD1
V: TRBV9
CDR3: CASSIRTGPNTGELFF
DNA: TGTGCCAGCAGCATCCGGACAGGACCGAACACCGGGGAGCTGTTTTTT

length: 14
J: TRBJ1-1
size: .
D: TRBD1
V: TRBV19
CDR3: CASWGGQANTEAFF
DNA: TGTGCCAGCTGGGGGGGACAGGCGAACACTGAAGCTTTCTTT

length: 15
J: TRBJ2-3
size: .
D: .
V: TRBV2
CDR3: CASRETGSSPDTQYF
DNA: TGTGCCAGCAGGGAAACAGGGAGTTCGCCAGATACGCAGTATTTT

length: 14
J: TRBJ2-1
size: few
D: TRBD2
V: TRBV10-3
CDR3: CAISEYLADNEQFF
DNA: TGTGCCATCAGTGAGTATCTAGCGGACAATGAGCAGTTCTTC

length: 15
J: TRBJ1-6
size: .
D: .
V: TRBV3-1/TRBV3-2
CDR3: CASSNIRGYNSPLHF
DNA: TGTGCCAGCAGCAATATCCGAGGGTATAATTCACCCCTCCACTTT

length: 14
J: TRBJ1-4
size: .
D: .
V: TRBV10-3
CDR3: CAISESSGNEKLFF
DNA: TGTGCCATCAGTGAGTCCTCAGGGAATGAAAAACTGTTTTTT

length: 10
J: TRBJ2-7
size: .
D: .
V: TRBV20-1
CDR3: CSASLDRTYF
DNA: TGCAGTGCTTCCCTTGACAGGACGTACTTC

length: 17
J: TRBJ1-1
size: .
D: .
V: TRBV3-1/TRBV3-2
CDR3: CASSQSTGTVGHPEAFF
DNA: TGTGCCAGCAGCCAATCGACCGGGACTGTAGGTCACCCTGAAGCTTTCTTT

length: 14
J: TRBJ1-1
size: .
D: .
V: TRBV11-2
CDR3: CASSRSGGNTEAFF
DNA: TGTGCCAGCAGCAGATCGGGGGGGAACACTGAAGCTTTCTTT